What follows describes a single T cell receptor (beta chain). Its antigen is currently unknown. The sample comes from a study of naive CD8 T cells in extremely preterm neonates. Method: immunoSEQ multiplex PCR; TCRdb's copy keeps in-frame clones and lacks some. The repertoire holds around 23,000 clones, with approximately 88% as singletons. CDR3 length: 15 amino acids. V shed 0 bases and J shed 0 bases, with 6 bases lying between them. Study observations and caveats: Preterm infants showed shorter CDR3s, fewer N additions and less trimming than older groups.

Extremely preterm births at about 22-27 weeks of gestation supplied the samples. Live Annexin V-negative naive CD3+CD8+CD45RA+CCR7+ T cells were sorted. Each sample had roughly 19,000–110,000 sorted naive CD8+ T cells. Sequencing used naive CD8+ T cells from cord blood. This clonotype was sampled from a boy who was born preterm. V and J are TRBV23-1 and TRBJ1-3; D not resolved. TRBV23-1 is marked as an open reading frame, function uncertain. The CDR3 region is CASSQSGFSGNTIYF. The CDR3 DNA sequence: TGCGCCAGCAGTCAATCAGGGTTCTCTGGAAACACCATATATTTT.